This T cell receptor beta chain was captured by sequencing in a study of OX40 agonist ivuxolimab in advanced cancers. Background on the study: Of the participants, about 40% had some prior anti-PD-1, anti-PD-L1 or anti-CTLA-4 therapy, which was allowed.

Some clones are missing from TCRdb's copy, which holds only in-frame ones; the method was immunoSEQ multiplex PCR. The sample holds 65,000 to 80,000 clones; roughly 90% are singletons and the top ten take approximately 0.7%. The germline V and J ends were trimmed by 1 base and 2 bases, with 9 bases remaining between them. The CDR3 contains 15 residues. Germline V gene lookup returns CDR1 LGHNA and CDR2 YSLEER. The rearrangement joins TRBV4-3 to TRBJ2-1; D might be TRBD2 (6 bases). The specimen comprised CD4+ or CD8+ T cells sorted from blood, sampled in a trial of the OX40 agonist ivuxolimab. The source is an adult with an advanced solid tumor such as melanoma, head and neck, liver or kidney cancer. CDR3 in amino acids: CASSQVLAAYNEQFF. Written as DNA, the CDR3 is TGCGCCAGCAGCCAAGTTTTAGCGGCCTACAATGAGCAGTTCTTC.